The 19 T cell receptor beta chains given below trace back to one sample, sequenced in a study of T cell responses to AZD1222 COVID-19 vaccine. TCRdb's table, derived via immunoSEQ multiplex PCR, lists solely in-frame clones and lacks some. Here the sample spans about 130,000 clones, 80% to 90% being singletons. The sample in question was peripheral blood, obtained on day 0 of AZD1222 vaccination. The receptor set was obtained from an adult in good health.

The rearrangement links TRBV7-9 to TRBJ1-2, with TRBD1 as a possible D gene (5 bases). The CDR3 spans 13 residues. Per the germline V gene, CDR1 is SEHNR and CDR2 is FQNEAQ (reference sequence). The V and J ends lost 6 bases and 8 bases respectively, with 16 bases between them. This chain's CDR3 is CASSSGQGWGYTF. CDR3 DNA sequence: TGTGCCAGCAGTTCAGGGCAGGGCTGGGGCTACACCTTC.

The chain has TRBV5-6 and TRBJ1-1; 10 nucleotides agree with TRBD1. The CDR3 is made up of 13 amino acids. In germline, CDR1 is SGHDT, CDR2 YYEEEE. Losses at the gene ends were 5 bases for V and 11 bases for J; bases not matched to a gene: 9. The CDR3 DNA reads TGTGCCAGCAGGACCCGGGACAGGGGTCGGGCTTTCTTT. Translating gives CASRTRDRGRAFF.

The chain is built from TRBV3-1 (or the pseudogene TRBV3-2) and TRBJ2-1; D possibly matches TRBD1 or TRBD2 (6 bases each). V was clipped by 8 bases and J by 8 bases, with 13 bases between them. CDR1 and CDR2 from the germline V gene are LGHDT and YNNKEL (reference sequence). The CDR3 is made up of 12 amino acids. The CDR3 DNA is TGTGCCAGCGGGGGGCAGATTGATGAGCAGTTCTTC. Translation gives CASGGQIDEQFF.

The genes are TRBV5-1 and TRBJ1-3; D perhaps matches TRBD1 (5 bases). This CDR3 spans 15 amino acids. V was trimmed by 4 bases and J by 4 bases, leaving 15 bases between them. Germline loops: CDR1 SGHRS, CDR2 YFSETQ. This CDR3 is CASSLGLASGNTIYF. CDR3 in DNA: TGCGCCAGCAGCCTGGGGCTGGCGTCCGGAAACACCATATATTTT.

Here the CDR3 reads CATSRFLPGQGNEKLFF. The CDR3 nucleotides are TGTGCCACCAGCAGGTTTTTGCCGGGACAGGGGAATGAAAAACTGTTTTTT. The rearrangement joins TRBV15 to TRBJ1-4, with 10 bases lining up with TRBD1. J gave up 5 bases and V 3 bases, and 9 bases lay outside the gene matches. The CDR3 runs to 17 residues. From germline, CDR1 is LNHNV and CDR2 YYDKDF (reference sequence).

This clone was detected only a few times. V gene TRBV7-3 combines with J gene TRBJ2-3; D gene uncertain. CDR1 and CDR2 from the germline V gene are SGHTA and FQGTGA. The CDR3 runs 14 residues. Trimming stripped 6 bases from V and 1 base from J, with 11 bases between. The CDR3 DNA sequence: TGTGCCAGCAGTCTGGGGTTGCGCACAGATACGCAGTATTTT. This translates into CASSLGLRTDTQYF.

V gene TRBV30 combines with J gene TRBJ1-3; D is uncertain. There are 13 residues in the CDR3. Germline V gene lookup returns CDR1 GTSNPN and CDR2 SVGIG (reference sequence). Trimming removed 3 bases from V and 3 bases from J, with 9 bases in between. The CDR3 bases are TGTGCCTGGAGGCTACCCGGTGGAAACACCATATATTTT. This encodes CAWRLPGGNTIYF.

The rearrangement links TRBV19 to TRBJ2-3; D possibly uses TRBD1 or TRBD2 (5 bases each). The CDR3 is made up of 14 amino acids. CDR1 and CDR2 from the germline V gene are LNHDA and SQIVND (reference sequence). The CDR3 DNA follows: TGTGCTACGAAGACCGAGGGGTTGACAGATACGCAGTATTTT. Translation gives CATKTEGLTDTQYF.

This rearrangement joins TRBV11-3 to TRBJ2-5, with 10 bases that match TRBD1. J lost 6 bases, V lost 3 bases, and 10 bases had no gene match. The germline CDR1 and CDR2 sequences are SGHNT and YENEEA. This CDR3 is built from 16 residues. CDR3 sequence: CASSFDRGPGGKTQYF. The CDR3 DNA sequence: TGTGCCAGCAGCTTCGACAGGGGGCCAGGCGGAAAGACCCAGTACTTC.

The CDR3 DNA reads TGTGCCAGCAGTCACCGACGCACTAGCAGTCGCACAGATACGCAGTATTTT. This translates into CASSHRRTSSRTDTQYF. The V gene is TRBV6-6, the J gene TRBJ2-3, with a tentative D call TRBD2 (6 bases). Between the trimmed V and J ends, which lost 5 bases and 1 base, there was a span of 19 bases. CDR3 length: 17 amino acids. CDR1 and CDR2 from the germline V gene are MNHNY and SVGAGI (reference sequence).

This clone showed up just once. This rearrangement joins TRBV11-3 to TRBJ2-3; 8 nucleotides agree with TRBD2. Germline V CDR1 and CDR2: SGHNT, YENEEA. The CDR3 is 15 amino acids. The trim removed 1 base at V and 6 bases at J, leaving 6 bases unmatched. CDR3 in amino acids: CASSLGGTSRDTQYF. The CDR3 DNA follows: TGTGCCAGCAGCTTAGGGGGGACTAGTCGGGATACGCAGTATTTT.

V usage is TRBV29-1 and J usage is TRBJ1-3; D may be TRBD1 (6 bases). The CDR3 sequence is 13 residues long. Germline V gives CDR1 SQVTM, CDR2 ANQGSEA. The V and J ends lost 5 bases and 2 bases respectively, with 10 bases between them. CDR3 in amino acids: CSVHREAGNTIYF. The DNA of the CDR3 is TGCAGCGTTCACAGGGAAGCTGGAAACACCATATATTTT.

This chain joins TRBV5-6 and TRBJ1-2; D perhaps matches TRBD1 (6 bases). The CDR3 sequence is 15 residues long. Per germline, CDR1 SGHDT and CDR2 YYEEEE. Trimming left V 2 bases short and J 4 bases short, with 15 bases between. The CDR3: CASSFGIQGSYGYTF. CDR3 DNA sequence: TGTGCCAGCAGCTTTGGGATTCAGGGGAGCTATGGCTACACCTTC.

The gene calls are TRBV9 and TRBJ1-2; D unresolved. Germline CDR1 is SGDLS and CDR2 is YYNGEE. Trimming took off 3 bases at V and 2 bases at J, with 8 bases between the two ends. This CDR3 comprises 13 residues. As DNA, the CDR3 is TGTGCCAGCAGCGACACAGTAAACTATGGCTACACCTTC. Its protein is CASSDTVNYGYTF.

The V gene is TRBV13, the J gene TRBJ2-3, with TRBD2 as a possible D gene (7 bases). Germline CDR1 and CDR2: PRHDT and FYEKMQ (reference sequence). The germline V and J ends were trimmed by 6 bases and 2 bases, with 15 bases remaining between them. This CDR3 has 15 residues. For the CDR3, the DNA is TGTGCCAGCAGGGAAGGGGGACTACTCACAGATACGCAGTATTTT. Translated, it gives CASREGGLLTDTQYF.

The chain combines TRBV30 with TRBJ2-2; D is uncertain. This CDR3 has 13 residues. The germline V gene has CDR1 GTSNPN and CDR2 SVGIG (reference sequence). V was cut by 0 bases and J by 6 bases, with 8 bases left in between. This chain's CDR3 is CAWSVRAAGELFF. CDR3 bases: TGTGCCTGGAGTGTACGGGCGGCCGGGGAGCTGTTTTTT.

The V gene is TRBV6-6, the J gene TRBJ1-1, with D unresolved. V lost 4 bases and J 1 base, leaving 4 bases between the germline ends. CDR3 length: 12 residues. Germline values: CDR1 MNHNY, CDR2 SVGAGI (reference sequence). The CDR3 is CASSSPNTEAFF. The CDR3 DNA follows: TGTGCCAGCAGTTCACCGAACACTGAAGCTTTCTTT.

The chain combines TRBV19 with TRBJ1-1; D is uncertain. Germline V CDR1 and CDR2: LNHDA, SQIVND (reference sequence). Trimming pared 8 bases from V and 1 base from J, leaving 8 bases between. CDR3 length: 12 amino acids. The CDR3 coding sequence is TGTGCCAGTCAATTGGGGAACACTGAAGCTTTCTTT. This sequence encodes CASQLGNTEAFF. Full variable domain (remainder filled in from reference TRBV19 and TRBJ1-1): DGGITQSPKYLFRKEGQNVTLSCEQNLNHDAMYWYRQDPGQGLRLIYYSQIVNDFQKGDIAEGYSVSREKKESFPLTVTSAQKNPTAFYLCASQLGNTEAFFGQGTRLTVV.

This clone was counted only a few times. The CDR3 DNA is TGTGCCAGCAGCTTAGGGACAGGGAGGTCATCGAGAGCTTTCTTT. Translated: CASSLGTGRSSRAFF. V usage is TRBV11-2 and J usage is TRBJ1-1, with 8 nucleotides matching TRBD1. Germline values: CDR1 SGHAT, CDR2 FQNNGV. With 1 base clipped from V and 10 bases from J, the junction kept 11 bases outside the gene matches. The CDR3 runs 15 residues.